Below are 7 T cell receptor beta chains sequenced from a single sample in a study of CD8+CD57+ T cells in acquired aplastic anemia. The authors sequenced patients whose flow cytometry had shown CD8+CD57+ cell expansion. The template used for profiling TCR beta VDJ and CDR3 was genomic DNA. TCRdb reprocessed the reads with MiXCR, giving one entry per CDR3 protein. The sample contains some 160,000 distinct CDR3 sequences, more than 45% of which appear only once. Sequenced: sorted CD4+, CD8+, or CD8+CD57+ T cells (not recorded which) from PBMCs. The receptors were sampled from a human donor with aplastic anemia.

This clonotype was recorded at least ten times. The chain recombines TRBV6-2 or TRBV6-3 with TRBJ1-3; D not resolved. The germline gives CDR1 MNHEY, CDR2 SVGEGT. The germline V and J ends were trimmed by 4 bases and 2 bases, with 9 bases remaining between them. There are 14 residues in the CDR3. CDR3 sequence reads: CASSSAGTGNTIYF. CDR3 bases: TGTGCCAGCAGTTCAGCCGGGACTGGAAACACCATATATTTT.

Note on this clonotype: This may be a read error, as it is one base from a much larger clone. The chain uses TRBV5-1 and TRBJ1-1; D is ambiguous. The CDR3 spans 14 residues. V was trimmed by 2 bases and J by 10 bases, leaving 18 bases between them. Germline CDR1 reads SGHRS; CDR2 reads YFSETQ. CDR3 coding DNA: TGCGCCAGCAGCTTTAGGAATCCGATGGGTGTAGCTTTCTTT. Residues: CASSFRNPMGVAFF.

The chain joins TRBV27 to TRBJ1-6; D not resolved. The length of the CDR3 is 17 residues. The germline gives CDR1 MNHEY, CDR2 SMNVEV (reference sequence). Trimming stripped 5 bases from V and 0 bases from J, with 14 bases between. CDR3 nucleotide sequence: TGTGCCAGCAGTCTCCGGGCAAAAGACTCCTATAATTCACCCCTCCACTTT. It translates to CASSLRAKDSYNSPLHF.

This clonotype appeared many times. The rearrangement joins TRBV9 to TRBJ2-1; the match to TRBD2 covers 7 bases. The ends lost 4 bases at V and 1 base at J; junction bases unmatched: 5. The CDR3 is 15 amino acids. Germline lookup yields CDR1 SGDLS and CDR2 YYNGEE. The CDR3: CASSKSGTSYNEQFF. CDR3 sequence (DNA): TGTGCCAGCAGCAAAAGCGGGACTTCCTACAATGAGCAGTTCTTC.

The chain links TRBV7-3 to TRBJ1-1; weak D call: TRBD1 (5 bases). The CDR3 totals 12 residues. The germline V gene encodes CDR1 SGHTA and CDR2 FQGTGA. Trimming pared 5 bases from V and 10 bases from J, leaving 14 bases between. The CDR3, as DNA: TGTGCCAGCAGCGGGGACGCCCTGCGAGCTTTCTTT. This gives the protein CASSGDALRAFF.

With respect to this clonotype: This sequence may be a read error, since a much larger clone differs from it by one base. The gene calls are TRBV5-1 and TRBJ2-5; D gene ambiguous. Germline CDR1 is SGHRS and CDR2 is YFSETQ. This CDR3 is 13 amino acids long. V lost 0 bases, J lost 5 bases, and 8 bases lay in between. The CDR3 loop reads CASSLAPSETQYF. DNA for the CDR3: TGCGCCAGCAGCTTGGCACCTTCGGAGACCCAGTACTTC. The full variable domain, completed using reference TRBV5-1 and TRBJ2-5, is KAGVTQTPRYLIKTRGQQVTLSCSPISGHRSVSWYQQTPGQGLQFLFEYFSETQRNKGNFPGRFSGRQFSNSRSEMNVSTLELGDSALYLCASSLAPSETQYFGPGTRLLVL.

This clonotype came up a few times. A much larger clone lies one base from this, so it may be a read error. The chain has TRBV9 and TRBJ2-7, with unresolved D. The CDR3 totals 14 residues. V shed 4 bases and J shed 2 bases, with 13 bases lying between them. CDR1 and CDR2 from the germline V gene are SGDLS and YYNGEE. CDR3: CASSRRTQAYEQYF. CDR3 bases: TGTGCCAGCAGCCGAAGAACTCAGGCCTACGAGCAGTACTTC.